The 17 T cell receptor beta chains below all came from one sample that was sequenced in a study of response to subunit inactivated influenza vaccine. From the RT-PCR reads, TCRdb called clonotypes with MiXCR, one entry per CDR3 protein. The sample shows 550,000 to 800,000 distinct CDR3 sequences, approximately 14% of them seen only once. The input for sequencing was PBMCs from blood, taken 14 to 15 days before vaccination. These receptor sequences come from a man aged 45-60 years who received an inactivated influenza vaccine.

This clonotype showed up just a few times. The CDR3 DNA reads as TGTGCCAGCAGCCTAGGACAGGGGGCAACGGGGGCCAACGTCCTGACTTTC. This gives the protein CASSLGQGATGANVLTF. This chain uses TRBV3-1 with TRBJ2-6, with TRBD1 matching over 11 bases. CDR1 and CDR2 from the germline V gene are LGHDT and YNNKEL (reference sequence). The CDR3 is 17 residues long. After removal of 4 bases from V and 4 bases from J, the junction contained 6 bases not matched to a gene.

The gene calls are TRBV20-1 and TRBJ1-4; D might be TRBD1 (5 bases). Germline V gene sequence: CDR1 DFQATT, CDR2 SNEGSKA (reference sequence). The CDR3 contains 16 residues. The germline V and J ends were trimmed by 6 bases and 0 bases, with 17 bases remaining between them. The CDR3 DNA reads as TGCAGTGCGCCCTCGGGACCACCCGCAACTAATGAAAAACTGTTTTTT. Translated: CSAPSGPPATNEKLFF.

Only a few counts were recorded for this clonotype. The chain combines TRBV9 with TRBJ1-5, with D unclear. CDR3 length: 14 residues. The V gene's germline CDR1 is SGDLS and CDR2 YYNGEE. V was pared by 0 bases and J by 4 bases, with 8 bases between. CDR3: CASSVGLENQPQHF. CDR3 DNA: TGTGCCAGCAGCGTAGGCTTGGAAAATCAGCCCCAGCATTTT.

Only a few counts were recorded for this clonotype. CDR3 nucleotide sequence: TGCGCCAGCAGCCAACGACCAGGGTCCACCGGGGAGCTGTTTTTT. This gives the protein CASSQRPGSTGELFF. The V gene is TRBV4-3, the J gene TRBJ2-2; D possibly corresponds to TRBD1 (5 bases). V was cut by 2 bases and J by 4 bases, with 11 bases left in between. CDR3 size: 15 residues. Germline V gene lookup returns CDR1 LGHNA and CDR2 YSLEER.

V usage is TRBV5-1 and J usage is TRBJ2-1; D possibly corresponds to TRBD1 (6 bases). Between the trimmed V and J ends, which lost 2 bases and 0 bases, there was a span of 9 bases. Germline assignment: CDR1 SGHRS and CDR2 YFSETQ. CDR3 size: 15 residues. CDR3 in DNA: TGCGCCAGCAGCTTCACAGGGATCTCCTACAATGAGCAGTTCTTC. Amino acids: CASSFTGISYNEQFF.

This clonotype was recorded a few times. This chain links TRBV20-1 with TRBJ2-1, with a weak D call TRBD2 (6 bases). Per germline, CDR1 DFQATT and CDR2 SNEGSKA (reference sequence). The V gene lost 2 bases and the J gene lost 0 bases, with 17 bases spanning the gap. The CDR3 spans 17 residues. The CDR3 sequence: CSARRGGDLSSYNEQFF. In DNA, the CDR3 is TGCAGTGCTAGACGCGGAGGGGACTTGAGCTCCTACAATGAGCAGTTCTTC.

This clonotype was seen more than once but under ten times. This CDR3 is CASSLDHSTYTDTQYF. The DNA for the CDR3 is TGCGCCAGCAGCTTGGACCACTCTACTTACACAGATACGCAGTATTTT. The genes are TRBV5-1 and TRBJ2-3; D remains ambiguous. The V end lost 0 bases, the J end lost 2 bases, and 13 bases lay between the germline ends. The germline gives CDR1 SGHRS, CDR2 YFSETQ. CDR3 size: 16 residues.

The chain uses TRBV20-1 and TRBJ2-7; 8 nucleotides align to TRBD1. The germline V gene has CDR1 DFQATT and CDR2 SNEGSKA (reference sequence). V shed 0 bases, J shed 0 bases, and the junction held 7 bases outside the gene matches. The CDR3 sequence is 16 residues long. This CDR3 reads CSARDLVGTGSYEQYF. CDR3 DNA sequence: TGCAGTGCTAGAGATTTAGTAGGGACAGGCTCCTACGAGCAGTACTTC.

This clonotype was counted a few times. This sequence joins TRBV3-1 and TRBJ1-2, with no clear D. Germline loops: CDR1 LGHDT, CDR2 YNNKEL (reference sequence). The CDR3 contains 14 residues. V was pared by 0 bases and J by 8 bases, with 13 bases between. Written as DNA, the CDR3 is TGTGCCAGCAGCCAAGATTTGCGGGTCGGGGGCTACACCTTC. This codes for CASSQDLRVGGYTF. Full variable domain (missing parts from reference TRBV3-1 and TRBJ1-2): DTAVSQTPKYLVTQMGNDKSIKCEQNLGHDTMYWYKQDSKKFLKIMFSYNNKELIINETVPNRFSPKSPDKAHLNLHINSLELGDSAVYFCASSQDLRVGGYTFGSGTRLTVV.

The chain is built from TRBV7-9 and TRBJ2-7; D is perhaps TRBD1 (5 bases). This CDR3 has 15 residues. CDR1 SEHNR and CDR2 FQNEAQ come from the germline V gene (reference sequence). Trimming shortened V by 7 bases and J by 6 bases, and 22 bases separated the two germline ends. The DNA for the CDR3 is TGTGCCAGCAACCCCCCGGGTTTCTCAGGGTCCGAGCAGTACTTC. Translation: CASNPPGFSGSEQYF.

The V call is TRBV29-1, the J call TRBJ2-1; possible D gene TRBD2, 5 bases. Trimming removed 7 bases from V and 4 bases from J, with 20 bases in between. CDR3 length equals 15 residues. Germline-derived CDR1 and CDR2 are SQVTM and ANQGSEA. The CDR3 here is CSAGNGGSGYNEQFF. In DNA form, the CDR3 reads TGCAGCGCCGGGAATGGTGGAAGCGGATACAATGAGCAGTTCTTC.

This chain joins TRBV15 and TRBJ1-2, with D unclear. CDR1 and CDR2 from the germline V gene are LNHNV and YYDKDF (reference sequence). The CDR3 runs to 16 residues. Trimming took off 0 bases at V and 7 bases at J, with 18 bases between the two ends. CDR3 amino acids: CATSRDRRQLSGGYTF. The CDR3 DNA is TGTGCCACCAGCAGAGATCGTCGGCAGCTGTCGGGTGGCTACACCTTC. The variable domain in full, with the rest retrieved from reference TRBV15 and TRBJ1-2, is DAMVIQNPRYQVTQFGKPVTLSCSQTLNHNVMYWYQQKSSQAPKLLFHYYDKDFNNEADTPDNFQSRRPNTSFCFLDIRSPGLGDTAMYLCATSRDRRQLSGGYTFGSGTRLTVV.

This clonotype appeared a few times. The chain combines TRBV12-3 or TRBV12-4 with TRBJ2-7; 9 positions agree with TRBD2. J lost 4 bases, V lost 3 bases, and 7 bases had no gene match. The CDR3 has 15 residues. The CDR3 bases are TGTGCCAGCAGTTTTTCTGGCGGGGGGGCTTACGAGCAGTACTTC. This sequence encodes CASSFSGGGAYEQYF.

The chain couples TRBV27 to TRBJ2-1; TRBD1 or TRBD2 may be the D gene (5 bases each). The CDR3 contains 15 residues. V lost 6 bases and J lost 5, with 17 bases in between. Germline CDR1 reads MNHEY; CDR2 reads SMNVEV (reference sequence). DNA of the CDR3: TGTGCCAGCAGACTTACCTTCGGGGCTAACAATGAGCAGTTCTTC. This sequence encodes CASRLTFGANNEQFF.

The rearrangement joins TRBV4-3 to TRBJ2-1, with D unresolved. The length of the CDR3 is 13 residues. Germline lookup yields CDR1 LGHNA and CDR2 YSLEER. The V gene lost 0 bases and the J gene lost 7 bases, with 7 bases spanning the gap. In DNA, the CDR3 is TGCGCCAGCAGCCAAGATCTCCAGAATGAGCAGTTCTTC. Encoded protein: CASSQDLQNEQFF.

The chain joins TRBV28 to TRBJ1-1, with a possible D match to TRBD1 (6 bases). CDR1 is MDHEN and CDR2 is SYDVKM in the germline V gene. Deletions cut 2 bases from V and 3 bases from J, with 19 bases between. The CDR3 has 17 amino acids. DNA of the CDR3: TGTGCCAGCAGTTTAGACACAGGGTCGGGTTGGGACACTGAAGCTTTCTTT. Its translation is CASSLDTGSGWDTEAFF.

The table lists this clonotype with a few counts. In nucleotides, the CDR3 is TGTGCCAGCAGTTACTCGGGACAGGGGGTAAGGTCAAGCAATCAGCCCCAGCATTTT. This encodes CASSYSGQGVRSSNQPQHF. The chain links TRBV6-5 to TRBJ1-5, with 11 bases that match TRBD1. The CDR3 has 19 amino acids. Germline V gene data show CDR1 as MNHEY and CDR2 as SVGAGI. V gave up 0 bases and J gave up 1 base; unmatched junction bases: 8.